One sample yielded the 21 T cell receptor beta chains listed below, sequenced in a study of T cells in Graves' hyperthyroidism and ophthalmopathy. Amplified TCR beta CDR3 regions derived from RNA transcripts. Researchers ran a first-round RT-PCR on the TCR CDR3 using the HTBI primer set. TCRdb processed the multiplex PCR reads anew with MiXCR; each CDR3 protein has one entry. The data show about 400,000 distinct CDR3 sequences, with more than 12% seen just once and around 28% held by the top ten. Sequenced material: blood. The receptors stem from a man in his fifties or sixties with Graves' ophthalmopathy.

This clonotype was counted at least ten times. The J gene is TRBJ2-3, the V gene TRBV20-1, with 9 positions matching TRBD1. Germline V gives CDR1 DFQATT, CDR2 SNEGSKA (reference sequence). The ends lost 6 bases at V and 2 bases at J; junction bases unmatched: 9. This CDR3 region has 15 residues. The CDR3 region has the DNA TGCAGTGCACCATCTAGGACAGGGGCCACAGATACGCAGTATTTT. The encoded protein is CSAPSRTGATDTQYF.

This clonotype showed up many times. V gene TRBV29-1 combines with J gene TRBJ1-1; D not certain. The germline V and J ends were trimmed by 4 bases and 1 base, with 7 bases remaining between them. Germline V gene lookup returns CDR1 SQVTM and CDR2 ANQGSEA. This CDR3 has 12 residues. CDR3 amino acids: CSVASGNTEAFF. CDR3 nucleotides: TGCAGCGTTGCCAGTGGGAACACTGAAGCTTTCTTT.

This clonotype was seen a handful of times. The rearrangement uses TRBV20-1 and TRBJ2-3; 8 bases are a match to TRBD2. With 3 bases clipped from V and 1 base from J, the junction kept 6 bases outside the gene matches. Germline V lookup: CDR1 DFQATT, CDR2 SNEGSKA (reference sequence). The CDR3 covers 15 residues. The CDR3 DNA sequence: TGCAGTGCTAGTGGTCGGGAGGGGGGCACAGATACGCAGTATTTT. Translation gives CSASGREGGTDTQYF.

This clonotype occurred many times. CDR3 in amino acids: CSAREGLAGGGREQYF. The CDR3 bases are TGCAGTGCTAGAGAGGGACTAGCGGGTGGGGGTCGGGAGCAGTACTTC. The genes are TRBV20-1 and TRBJ2-7; 12 bases match TRBD2. V lost 0 bases to trimming and J lost 7 bases; unmatched junction nucleotides: 10. Germline CDR1 DFQATT, CDR2 SNEGSKA (reference sequence). The CDR3 runs to 16 residues.

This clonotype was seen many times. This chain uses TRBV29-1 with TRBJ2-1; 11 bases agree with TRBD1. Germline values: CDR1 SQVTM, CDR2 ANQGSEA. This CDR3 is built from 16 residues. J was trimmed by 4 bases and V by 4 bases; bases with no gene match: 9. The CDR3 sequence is CSVGSHRDRGYNEQFF. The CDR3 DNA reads TGCAGCGTTGGTTCCCACCGGGACAGGGGGTACAATGAGCAGTTCTTC.

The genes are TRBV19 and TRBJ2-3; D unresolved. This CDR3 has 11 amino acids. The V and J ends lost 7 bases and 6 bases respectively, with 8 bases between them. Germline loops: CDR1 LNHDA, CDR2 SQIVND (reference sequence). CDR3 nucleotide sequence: TGTGCCAGTACCGAATCCGATACGCAGTATTTT. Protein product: CASTESDTQYF.

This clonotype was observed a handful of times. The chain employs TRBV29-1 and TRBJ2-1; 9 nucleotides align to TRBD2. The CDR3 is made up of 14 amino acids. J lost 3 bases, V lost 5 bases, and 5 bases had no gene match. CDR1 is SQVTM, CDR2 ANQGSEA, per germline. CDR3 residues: CSVLAGDFYNEQFF. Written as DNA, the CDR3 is TGCAGCGTTTTAGCGGGAGATTTCTACAATGAGCAGTTCTTC.

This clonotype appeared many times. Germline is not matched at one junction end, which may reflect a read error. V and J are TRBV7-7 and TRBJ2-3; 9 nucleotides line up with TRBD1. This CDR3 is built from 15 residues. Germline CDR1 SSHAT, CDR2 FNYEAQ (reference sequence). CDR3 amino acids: CASSPDRGSTDTQYF. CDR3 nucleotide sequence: TGTGCTAGCAGCCCGGACAGGGGCAGCACAGATACGCAGTATTTT.

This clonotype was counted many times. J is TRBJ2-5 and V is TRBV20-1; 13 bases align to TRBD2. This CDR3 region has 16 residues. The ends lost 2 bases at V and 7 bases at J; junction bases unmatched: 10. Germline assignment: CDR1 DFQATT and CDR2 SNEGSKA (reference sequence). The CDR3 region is CSARTGLAGSAGTQYF. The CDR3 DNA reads TGCAGTGCTAGAACGGGACTAGCGGGATCGGCGGGGACCCAGTACTTC.

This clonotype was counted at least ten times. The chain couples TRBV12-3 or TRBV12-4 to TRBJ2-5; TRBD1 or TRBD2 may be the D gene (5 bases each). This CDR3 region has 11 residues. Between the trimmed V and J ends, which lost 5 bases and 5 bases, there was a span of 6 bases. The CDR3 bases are TGTGCCAGCAGTGAGGGGGAGACCCAGTACTTC. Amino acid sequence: CASSEGETQYF.

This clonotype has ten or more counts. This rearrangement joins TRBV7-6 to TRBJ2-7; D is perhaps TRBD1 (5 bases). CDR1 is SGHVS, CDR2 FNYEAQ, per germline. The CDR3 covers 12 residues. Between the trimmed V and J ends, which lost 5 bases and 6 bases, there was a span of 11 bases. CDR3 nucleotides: TGTGCCAGCAGCACTGGGGCTGGCGAGCAGTACTTC. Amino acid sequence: CASSTGAGEQYF. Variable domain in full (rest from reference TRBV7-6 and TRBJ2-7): GAGVSQSPRYKVTKRGQDVALRCDPISGHVSLYWYRQALGQGPEFLTYFNYEAQQDKSGLPNDRFSAERPEGSISTLTIQRTEQRDSAMYRCASSTGAGEQYFGPGTRLTVT.

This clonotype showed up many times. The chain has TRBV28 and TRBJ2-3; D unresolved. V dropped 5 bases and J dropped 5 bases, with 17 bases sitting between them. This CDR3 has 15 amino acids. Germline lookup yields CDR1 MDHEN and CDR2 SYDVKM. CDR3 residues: CASSEIRTTGDTQYF. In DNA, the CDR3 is TGTGCCAGCAGTGAAATTCGGACGACCGGAGATACGCAGTATTTT.

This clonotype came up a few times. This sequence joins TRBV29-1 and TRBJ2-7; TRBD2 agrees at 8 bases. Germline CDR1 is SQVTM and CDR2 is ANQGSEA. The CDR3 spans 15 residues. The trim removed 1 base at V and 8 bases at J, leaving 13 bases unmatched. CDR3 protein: CSVEALSGSVDKQYF. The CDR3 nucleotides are TGCAGCGTTGAAGCCTTAAGCGGGAGTGTCGACAAGCAGTACTTC.

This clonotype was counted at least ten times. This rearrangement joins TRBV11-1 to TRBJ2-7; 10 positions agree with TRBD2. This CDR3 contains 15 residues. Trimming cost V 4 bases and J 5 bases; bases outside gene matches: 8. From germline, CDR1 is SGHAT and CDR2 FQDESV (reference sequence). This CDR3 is CASSSRTSGLDEQYF. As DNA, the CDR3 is TGTGCCAGCAGCTCTCGGACTAGCGGTCTTGACGAGCAGTACTTC.

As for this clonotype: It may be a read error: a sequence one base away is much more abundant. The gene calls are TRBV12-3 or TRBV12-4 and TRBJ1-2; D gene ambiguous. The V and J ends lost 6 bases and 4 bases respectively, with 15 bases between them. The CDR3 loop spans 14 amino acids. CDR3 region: CASSLDGVGYGYTF. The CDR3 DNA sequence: TGTGCCAGCAGCCTGGACGGGGTTGGCTATGGCTACACCTTC.

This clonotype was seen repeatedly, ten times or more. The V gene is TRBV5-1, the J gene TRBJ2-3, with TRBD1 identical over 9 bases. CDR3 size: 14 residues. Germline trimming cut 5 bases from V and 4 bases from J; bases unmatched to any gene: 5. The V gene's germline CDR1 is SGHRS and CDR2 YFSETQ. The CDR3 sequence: CASRRDRVADTQYF. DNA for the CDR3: TGCGCCAGCAGACGGGACAGGGTGGCAGATACGCAGTATTTT.

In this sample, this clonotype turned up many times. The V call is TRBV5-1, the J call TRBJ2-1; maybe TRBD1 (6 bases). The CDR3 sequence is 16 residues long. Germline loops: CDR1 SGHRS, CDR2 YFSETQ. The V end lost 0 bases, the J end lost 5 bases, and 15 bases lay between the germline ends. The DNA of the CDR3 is TGCGCCAGCAGCTTGGCCCCCAGCGCAGGGGACAATGAGCAGTTCTTC. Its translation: CASSLAPSAGDNEQFF.

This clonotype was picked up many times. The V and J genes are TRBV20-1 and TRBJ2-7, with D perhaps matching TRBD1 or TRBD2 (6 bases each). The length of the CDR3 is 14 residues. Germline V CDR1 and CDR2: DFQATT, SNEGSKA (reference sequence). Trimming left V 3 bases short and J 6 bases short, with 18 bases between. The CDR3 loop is CSASPLALGAEQYF. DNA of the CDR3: TGCAGTGCTAGCCCACTAGCCCTGGGGGCCGAGCAGTACTTC.

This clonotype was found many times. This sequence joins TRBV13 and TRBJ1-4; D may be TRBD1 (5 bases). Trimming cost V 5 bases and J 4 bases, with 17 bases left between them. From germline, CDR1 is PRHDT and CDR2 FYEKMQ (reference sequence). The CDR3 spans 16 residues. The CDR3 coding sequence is TGTGCCAGCAGCCGAATTACGGAGGGGCGTAATGAAAAACTGTTTTTT. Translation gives CASSRITEGRNEKLFF.

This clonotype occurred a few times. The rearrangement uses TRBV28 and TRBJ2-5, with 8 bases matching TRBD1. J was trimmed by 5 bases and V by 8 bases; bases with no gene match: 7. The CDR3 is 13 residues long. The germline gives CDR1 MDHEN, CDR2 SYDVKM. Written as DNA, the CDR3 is TGTGCCAGCGAGGACAGGGAGGTGGAGACCCAGTACTTC. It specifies CASEDREVETQYF.

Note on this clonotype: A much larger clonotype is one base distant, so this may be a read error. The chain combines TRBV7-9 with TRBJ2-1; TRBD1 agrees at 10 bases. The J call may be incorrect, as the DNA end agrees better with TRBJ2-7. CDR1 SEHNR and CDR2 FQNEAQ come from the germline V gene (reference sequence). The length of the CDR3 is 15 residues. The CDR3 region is CARGLPGQGRNEQYF. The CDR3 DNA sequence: TGTGCCAGGGGACTGCCGGGACAGGGGCGCAATGAGCAGTACTTC.